This TCR beta chain was identified in a study of CD8+ T cells in alopecia areata (dated by TCRdb to the late 2010s). About the study as a whole: The treated patients, all with moderate-to-severe alopecia areata, were enrolled in an open-label pilot trial of oral tofacitinib given at 5 to 10 mg twice daily. Patients stayed on tofacitinib for 6 to 18 months and then had 6 months of follow-up off drug so that delayed response and recurrence could be assessed. In treated patients, disease severity was measured using the SALT score, which gives the percentage of scalp surface area affected. To study T cell clonal expansion in alopecia areata, the researchers applied high-throughput TCRbeta sequencing to both the C3H/HeJ mouse model and human patients. On the human side, TCRbeta sequencing was run on scalp tissue and on sorted CD4+ and CD8+ peripheral blood T cells from healthy controls and from alopecia areata patients with either patchy or totalis/universalis disease. Biopsies were taken from tofacitinib-treated patients at baseline and again at 4 and 24 weeks into treatment, and several of those patients also had a later scalp biopsy. Clonality in the scalp was compared among normal scalp (n=4), patchy alopecia areata scalp (n=8), and alopecia totalis/universalis scalp (n=8). RNA was obtained with the PAXgene miRNA kit for fixed scalp, the miRNeasy kit for PBMCs, and the RNeasy kit for mouse skin. Amplification of TCRbeta CDR3 regions was done by immunoSEQ multiplex PCR using 35 Vbeta forward primers and 13 Jbeta reverse primers.

Including cysteine and phenylalanine, the CDR3 has 11 amino acids. Only CDR3 DNA remains: 33 bases, in frame from the first base. The germline V gene (reference sequence) supplies CDR1 DFQATT and CDR2 SNEGSKA. Between the V and J ends, shortened by 5 bases and 1 base respectively, the junction contains 2 bases. Reading the label with the study, this specimen's time point is: around 4 weeks on oral tofacitinib. This sample's treatment or condition label indicates: oral pan-JAK inhibitor, 5-10 mg twice daily. From alopecia areata patients, peripheral blood was collected along with lesional scalp punch biopsies. After PBMCs were isolated by density centrifugation and stained for CD3, CD4 and CD8, a FACSAria was used to sort CD4+ and CD8+ T cells. Turning to this clone: This clone's antigen is unknown. Within one base of it there is no much larger clone, and no base qualities were kept.

Broad study findings and their caveats: Shared TCR sequences between patients were less evident than in mice, which may be partly attributable to HLA diversity in the patient population. Compared with normal scalp, lesional scalp, particularly in alopecia totalis/universalis, had higher clonality and more expanded CD8+ clones, which suggests antigenic drive. Because the treated cohort was small and included a single nonresponder, larger studies are needed to assess links between baseline CD8+ expansion and response. Many expanded lesional clones were found to persist in scalp and blood during tofacitinib treatment, and relapse after treatment cessation may be partly explained by this persistence. Unlike mouse skin, where gammadelta T cells dominate, normal human skin contains resident alphabeta T cells that get sequenced too, which complicates analysis of the scalp TCR repertoire. Tofacitinib significantly decreased scalp clonality and the number of expanded CD8+ clones among the top 100 scalp clones.

Receptor libraries were prepared by the immunoSEQ multiplex PCR assay. To provide template for TCR sequencing, every sample had RNA extracted and reverse transcribed into cDNA. SuperScript III was used for first-strand cDNA synthesis, primed with a 2:1 mix of oligo-dT and random hexamers. A synthetic immune receptor repertoire was used to assess amplification bias, and residual bias was removed computationally. As for the original processing: Raw reads were preprocessed to remove errors, and CDR3 was defined according to IMGT conventions as the region from the conserved cysteine to phenylalanine. Clonality was calculated as 1 minus Shannon entropy normalized by log2 of the number of productive unique TCRs. CD4 or CD8 identity of scalp clones was inferred by cross-referencing scalp TCRbeta sequences with sorted blood CD4 and CD8 repertoires. The source is immuneACCESS, and TCRdb retained only in-frame sequences with V and J called. Part of the clones is not carried over; for the studies checked, unresolved V genes explain less than half of this, and the remainder is unexplained. The DNA was the basis for D and trimming; V, J and clone size are from that table. The sample table shows more than 95,000 clones, and 50% to 75% are seen once. Just under 30% of the sample is in the top ten clones.

The source is a human donor with alopecia areata. Material: CD8+ T cells sorted from blood, obtained at week 4, from a patient treated with tofacitinib. The chain is assembled from TRBV20-1 and TRBJ2-2, with the D segment identity uncertain. At the DNA level, the sequence is TGCAGTGCTGAGAACACCGGGGAGCTGTTTTTT. It translates to CSAENTGELFF.